A single TCR beta chain is shown here with its context. What it binds is not known. A read error may produce the germline difference seen at one junction end. The data were obtained in a study of cytomegalovirus exposure and HLA in healthy donors. Overall study findings and caveats: A cluster of highly shared sequence variants was likely a sequencing artifact.

The CDR3 is 12 amino acids. Germline CDR1 reads LNHDA; CDR2 reads SQIVND (reference sequence). The PCR was carried out with 60 Vbeta primers and 13 Jbeta primers. Measured with immunoSEQ multiplex PCR; TCRdb has only the in-frame clones, and not every one. The table lists tens of thousands of clones, 70% to 80% of them singletons. This TCR came from a man aged 50 or older in good health and CMV-seropositive. Sequencing was carried out using PBMCs. The J gene is TRBJ2-4, the V gene TRBV19, with D perhaps matching TRBD2 (5 bases). The CDR3 region has the DNA TGTGCCAGTAGAGGACCGGGGAACAGTCAGTACTTC. Protein: CASRGPGNSQYF.